This is a list of T cell receptor beta chains from one sample in a study of molecular identifiers for immune sequencing clone quantification. MiXCR, run by TCRdb on the PCR reads, gives a single entry per CDR3 protein. The sample has 400,000 to 600,000 distinct CDR3 sequences, around 23% seen once. Sequencing used naive CD8+ T cells from blood, with Jurkat cell RNA spiked in. The receptors derive from a human donor in good health. Some libraries in this study had Jurkat cell RNA spiked in. Each CDR3 is given with its conserved first and last residue. D genes are given only for firm matches. A row's size may be missing; if present it is once, few, many or a size class.

cdr3_aa cdr3_nt j_call clone_size v_call d_call
CSARLATSYEQYF TGCAGTGCTAGACTAGCGACCTCCTACGAGCAGTACTTC TRBJ2-7 many TRBV20-1 NA
CASSIGGQAAFYEQYF TGTGCCAGCAGCATAGGGGGACAGGCCGCATTCTACGAGCAGTACTTC TRBJ2-7 many TRBV27 TRBD1
CASSVDDSLTQYF TGTGCCAGCAGCGTAGATGACAGCCTTACGCAGTATTTT TRBJ2-3 many TRBV9 NA
CASSLLGTDTDTQYF TGTGCCAGCAGCCTCCTAGGGACTGACACAGATACGCAGTATTTT TRBJ2-3 few TRBV4-2 NA
CASSQDAGQSYEQYF TGCGCCAGCAGCCAAGACGCGGGACAATCTTACGAGCAGTACTTC TRBJ2-7 many TRBV4-3 NA
CASKTGGGEQYF TGTGCCAGCAAAACAGGGGGCGGCGAGCAGTACTTC TRBJ2-7 many TRBV6-6 TRBD1
CASSAPGPSSYEQYF TGTGCCAGCAGCGCCCCGGGACCCAGCTCCTACGAGCAGTACTTC TRBJ2-7 few TRBV9 NA
CASSQVRGSYEQYF TGCGCCAGCAGCCAAGTCCGAGGCTCCTACGAGCAGTACTTC TRBJ2-7 many TRBV4-3 NA
CSARDLGTAFTYEQYF TGCAGTGCTAGAGATCTCGGGACAGCTTTCACCTACGAGCAGTACTTC TRBJ2-7 NA TRBV20-1 TRBD1
CASSLVGVLDEAFF TGCGCCAGCAGCTTGGTCGGGGTTCTGGATGAAGCTTTCTTT TRBJ1-1 many TRBV5-1 NA
CASSFGVGFTEAFF TGTGCCAGCAGCTTTGGGGTGGGATTCACTGAAGCTTTCTTT TRBJ1-1 NA TRBV7-2 NA
CASAWREGEQYF TGTGCCAGCGCATGGCGGGAGGGCGAGCAGTACTTC TRBJ2-7 NA TRBV19 TRBD2
CASSLTLPNTGELFF TGTGCCAGCAGTTTAACACTTCCGAACACCGGGGAGCTGTTTTTT TRBJ2-2 few TRBV12-3/TRBV12-4 NA
CASSFQGAFTEAFF TGTGCCAGCAGTTTCCAGGGGGCTTTCACTGAAGCTTTCTTT TRBJ1-1 many TRBV6-2/TRBV6-3 TRBD1
CASSVEPGLAGNTDTQYF TGTGCCAGCAGCGTAGAACCGGGACTAGCGGGAAACACAGATACGCAGTATTTT TRBJ2-3 few TRBV9 TRBD2
CASSLLASANYGYTF TGTGCCAGCAGCTTATTGGCCTCAGCTAACTATGGCTACACCTTC TRBJ1-2 few TRBV11-2 NA
CASSFLRAAYNEQFF TGTGCCAGCAGTTTCCTTCGGGCGGCGTACAATGAGCAGTTCTTC TRBJ2-1 few TRBV27 NA
CASSEDRVGQPQHF TGTGCCAGCAGTGAAGACAGGGTTGGTCAGCCCCAGCATTTT TRBJ1-5 many TRBV28 TRBD1
CASSLAPAAGLNTEAFF TGCGCCAGCAGCTTGGCCCCGGCGGCAGGGTTGAACACTGAAGCTTTCTTT TRBJ1-1 NA TRBV5-1 NA
CASSLWGGPGNQPQHF TGTGCCAGCAGTTTATGGGGGGGGCCCGGCAATCAGCCCCAGCATTTT TRBJ1-5 NA TRBV27 NA
CASTEGRASSYNEQFF TGTGCCAGCACCGAAGGGCGGGCTTCATCCTACAATGAGCAGTTCTTC TRBJ2-1 few TRBV3-1 NA
CASSGPGNEQYF TGTGCCAGCAGTGGCCCGGGGAACGAGCAGTACTTC TRBJ2-7 many TRBV27 NA
CASSDRSSPLHF TGTGCCAGTAGTGACCGAAGTTCACCCCTCCACTTT TRBJ1-6 NA TRBV19 NA
CATSDPNTGELFF TGTGCCACCAGTGACCCGAACACCGGGGAGCTGTTTTTT TRBJ2-2 many TRBV24-1 NA
CASSYWDTSYEQYF TGTGCCAGCAGTTACTGGGACACAAGCTACGAGCAGTACTTC TRBJ2-7 NA TRBV6-2/TRBV6-3 NA
CSATGDWGVTGEPFF TGCAGTGCTACCGGGGATTGGGGGGTCACCGGGGAGCCGTTTTTT TRBJ2-2 NA TRBV29-1 NA
CAISESGGTEAFF TGTGCCATCAGTGAGTCGGGGGGGACTGAAGCTTTCTTT TRBJ1-1 NA TRBV10-3 NA
CASSLESFGYTF TGCGCCAGCAGCCTAGAATCTTTCGGCTACACCTTC TRBJ1-2 NA TRBV4-1 NA
CASSLGTRYGYTF TGTGCCAGCAGTTTAGGGACACGGTATGGCTACACCTTC TRBJ1-2 NA TRBV28 NA
CASKRSPWKNIQYF TGTGCCAGCAAGAGGTCCCCCTGGAAAAACATTCAGTACTTC TRBJ2-4 many TRBV25-1 NA
CASSFDRVPKNNQYF TGTGCCAGCAGCTTTGATAGGGTCCCCAAAAACAATCAGTACTTC TRBJ2-4 NA TRBV7-8 NA
CAGSLPHTALEETQYF TGTGCCGGCAGCTTACCACATACTGCCCTCGAAGAGACCCAGTACTTC TRBJ2-5 NA TRBV7-9 NA
CASSPGQGGEQFF TGCGCCAGCAGCCCGGGACAGGGCGGTGAGCAGTTCTTC TRBJ2-1 many TRBV4-1 TRBD1
CASSLRDSGLNTEAFF TGTGCCAGCAGCTTAAGGGACAGTGGGTTGAACACTGAAGCTTTCTTT TRBJ1-1 many TRBV7-9 TRBD1
CASSQDLSAGQPQHF TGTGCCAGCAGCCAAGATCTTTCGGCGGGTCAGCCCCAGCATTTT TRBJ1-5 many TRBV4-2 NA
CASSLGRSYYNEQFF TGCGCCAGCAGCTTGGGTCGCAGCTACTACAATGAGCAGTTCTTC TRBJ2-1 NA TRBV5-1 NA
CASSLAPGDEQFF TGTGCCAGCAGCTTAGCCCCAGGGGATGAGCAGTTCTTC TRBJ2-1 many TRBV7-2 NA
CASSSERQGAAYEQYF TGTGCCAGCAGCTCAGAACGACAGGGGGCCGCCTACGAGCAGTACTTC TRBJ2-7 NA TRBV7-9 TRBD1
CASSYPGQGNDEQFF TGTGCCAGCAGTTACCCTGGACAGGGAAACGATGAGCAGTTCTTC TRBJ2-1 NA TRBV6-5 TRBD1
CASSLGRTENYGYTF TGTGCCAGCAGCTTGGGGAGGACAGAGAACTATGGCTACACCTTC TRBJ1-2 few TRBV5-6 NA
CASSHGDRSTNEQFF TGCGCCAGCAGCCATGGGGACAGGAGTACAAATGAGCAGTTCTTC TRBJ2-1 NA TRBV4-3 TRBD1
CATRQGAVGEQYF TGTGCCACAAGACAGGGGGCTGTTGGTGAGCAGTACTTC TRBJ2-7 few TRBV19 TRBD1
CASSAPGEGGWQETQYF TGTGCCAGCAGCGCCCCCGGGGAGGGAGGTTGGCAAGAGACCCAGTACTTC TRBJ2-5 NA TRBV7-9 TRBD2
CASSPLWDSFTGTEAFF TGCGCCAGCAGCCCCCTCTGGGACAGTTTTACGGGCACTGAAGCTTTCTTT TRBJ1-1 NA TRBV4-1 TRBD1
CASSTTDYSNQPQHF TGTGCCAGTAGTACGACCGATTATAGCAATCAGCCCCAGCATTTT TRBJ1-5 few TRBV19 NA
CASSLEPGLATIYEQYF TGTGCCAGCAGCTTAGAGCCGGGACTAGCTACAATCTACGAGCAGTACTTC TRBJ2-7 few TRBV5-4 TRBD2
CASSYSSTADTQYF TGTGCCAGCAGTTACTCGTCTACAGCAGATACGCAGTATTTT TRBJ2-3 few TRBV6-5 NA
CASSEGVADTQYF TGCGCCAGCAGTGAGGGGGTCGCAGATACGCAGTATTTT TRBJ2-3 few TRBV10-1 NA
CAWSVQGNTEAFF TGTGCCTGGAGTGTACAGGGGAACACTGAAGCTTTCTTT TRBJ1-1 many TRBV30 NA
CASRGQGSTDTQYF TGTGCCAGCAGGGGACAGGGGAGCACAGATACGCAGTATTTT TRBJ2-3 NA TRBV6-5 TRBD1
CASRKTLGSSTDTQYF TGTGCCAGCAGAAAGACCTTGGGTTCTAGCACAGATACGCAGTATTTT TRBJ2-3 NA TRBV12-3/TRBV12-4 NA
CSVEDFEESGGNTIYF TGCAGCGTTGAAGATTTTGAGGAATCGGGGGGAAACACCATATATTTT TRBJ1-3 NA TRBV29-1 NA
CACSSGQGYQPQHF TGTGCCTGCAGTTCTGGACAGGGGTATCAGCCCCAGCATTTT TRBJ1-5 NA TRBV6-2/TRBV6-3 TRBD1
CASSWGDSLSSYEQYF TGTGCCAGCAGCTGGGGGGACAGTCTTAGCTCCTACGAGCAGTACTTC TRBJ2-7 NA TRBV7-9 NA